The following is a TCR beta chain sequence with its context. Its specific antigen is unknown. Base qualities are not at hand, and no much larger clone is one base apart. Interpreted using the paper, the time point label stands for: baseline before first vaccination. Vaccinee samples were obtained from the UK trials COV001 and COV002, which included a single-blind randomized controlled phase 2/3 trial of AZD1222 (ChAdOx1 nCoV-19) in healthy adults. For TCRbeta chain sequencing, PBMC samples were collected from trial participants at day 0 and at day 28 after the second dose. This sample was included in a study of T cell responses to AZD1222 COVID-19 vaccine (dated by TCRdb to the early 2020s). Regarding the research as a whole: AZD1222 recipients given second doses at about 4 weeks or at about 12 weeks were pooled, since spike-specific TCR depth and breadth were not found to differ between the two schedules. A total of approximately 240 trial participants underwent TCR sequencing, of whom 207 received two doses of AZD1222 and some 25 received two doses of the MenACWY control vaccine. Trial participants were enrolled by age into subgroups of 18-55, 56-69 and 70-plus years, and 148, 28 and 57 TCR-sequenced participants, respectively, were included in these subgroups.

General conclusions and limits of the study: A significant rise in spike-specific TCR breadth and depth was observed after two AZD1222 doses relative to day 0 and relative to MenACWY recipients. The whole spike protein was spanned by vaccine-associated CD4 TCRs, and dominant responses were seen in regions 160-218 and 743-854. The 56-69-year group was small, and its depth increase did not reach significance, likely because of low power. Because no day 14 peak-response samples were available, repertoires were characterized only after the peak T cell response. Only five to seven AZD1222 recipients were SARS-CoV-2 seropositive at baseline, limiting conclusions about previously exposed vaccinees. Participants were mostly white British, with more females than males. The authors suggested clonal diversity may have been underestimated. Reportedly, close to half of the unique spike-specific TCRs recognized epitopes lying outside the regions that are mutated in the B.1.351 and B.1.1.7 variants.

The CDR3 regions of human TCRbeta chains were analyzed by immunosequencing. Per the original workflow: Repertoire TCRs were matched against a reference library of SARS-CoV-2-specific TCRs generated with the MIRA antigen-specificity platform. Breadth was defined as the fraction of unique TCRs that were SARS-CoV-2-associated. Depth was defined as the fraction of total T cells that were SARS-CoV-2-associated. Using the MIRA data, each spike-specific TCR was mapped to the spike region that the TCR reacts to and placed in a CD4 or CD8 class. Log10-transformed breadth and depth values were compared by one-way ANOVA with Sidak's multiple comparisons tests. TCRdb stores this immuneACCESS table with in-frame sequences only. Part of the clones is absent; in the studies checked, under half of the shortfall reflects unresolved V genes, and no reason is known for the rest. The V and J calls and clone size come from that table; D and trimming were worked out from the DNA. Within this sample are about 100,000 clones, with roughly 92% of them counted one time only. The ten largest clones represent 4% to 5.5% of the sample.

The cysteine opens and the phenylalanine closes a CDR3 of 13 amino acids. Only CDR3 DNA remains: 39 bases, in frame from the first base. V was cut back by 4 bases and J by 4 bases, leaving a gap of 11 bases between them. CDR1 and CDR2, per the germline V gene, are KGHSH and LQKENI. This chain joins TRBV18 to TRBJ2-7, with the identity of the D gene unclear. The sample here was peripheral blood, taken on day 0 of AZD1222 vaccination. This TCR came from an adult in good health. Here the CDR3 is given as CASSQSSAYEQYF. The sequenced DNA: TGTGCCAGCTCACAATCGTCCGCTTACGAGCAGTACTTC.